A selection of T cell receptor beta chains follows, all from one sample in a study of cytomegalovirus exposure and HLA in healthy donors. Method: immunoSEQ multiplex PCR; TCRdb's copy keeps in-frame clones and lacks some. Of fewer than 200,000 clones listed, less than 80% are singletons. Sequences were obtained from PBMCs. These receptors were taken from a woman aged 40 to 50 in good health and CMV-seronegative. Both conserved end residues are part of each CDR3. Fields, in order: CDR3 protein, CDR3 DNA, J gene, clone size, D gene, V gene. A D gene is named only where the DNA matches it firmly. Some rows have no size entry. The others give once, few or many, or a class for an expanded clone.

CASSLGDSGGDEQFF	TGTGCCAGCAGCTTGGGGGATAGCGGGGGAGATGAGCAGTTCTTC	TRBJ2-1	NA	TRBD2	TRBV7-8
CASSPGLAGIYEQYF	TGTGCCAGCAGCCCTGGACTAGCGGGGATCTACGAGCAGTACTTC	TRBJ2-7	NA	TRBD2	TRBV7-2
CASSATYNEQFF	TGTGCCAGCAGCGCAACCTACAATGAGCAGTTCTTC	TRBJ2-1	NA	NA	TRBV9
CASSLERQLNTEAFF	TGCGCCAGCAGCTTGGAGCGGCAGCTGAACACTGAAGCTTTCTTT	TRBJ1-1	NA	NA	TRBV5-1
CASSGGARETQYF	TGTGCCAGCAGTGGGGGGGCCCGGGAGACCCAGTACTTC	TRBJ2-5	NA	NA	TRBV6-5
CASSPLGGGDTEAFF	TGTGCCAGCAGCCCCCTCGGCGGGGGGGACACTGAAGCTTTCTTT	TRBJ1-1	NA	NA	TRBV7-9
CASSEGTGGNQPQHF	TGTGCCAGCAGCGAGGGGACAGGGGGGAATCAGCCCCAGCATTTT	TRBJ1-5	NA	TRBD1	TRBV9
CASSDYGNTIYF	TGTGCCAGCAGTGACTATGGAAACACCATATATTTT	TRBJ1-3	NA	NA	TRBV25-1
CASSPRRTGGNTEAFF	TGTGCCAGCTCACCACGGCGGACAGGGGGCAACACTGAAGCTTTCTTT	TRBJ1-1	NA	TRBD1	TRBV18
CASSLTSYEQYF	TGTGCCAGCAGTTTAACTTCCTACGAGCAGTACTTC	TRBJ2-7	few	NA	TRBV28
CASSLRTGDEQYF	TGTGCCAGCAGCCTACGGACAGGGGACGAGCAGTACTTC	TRBJ2-7	NA	TRBD1	TRBV5-8
CASSPTDRGDEKLFF	TGTGCCAGCAGCCCCACCGACAGGGGGGATGAAAAACTGTTTTTT	TRBJ1-4	NA	TRBD1	TRBV13
CASSPAGGANVLTF	TGTGCCAGCAGCCCGGCCGGGGGGGCCAACGTCCTGACTTTC	TRBJ2-6	NA	NA	TRBV7-9
CASSPGTGSRQPQHF	TGTGCCAGCTCCCCCGGGACAGGGTCCCGTCAGCCCCAGCATTTT	TRBJ1-5	NA	TRBD1	TRBV18